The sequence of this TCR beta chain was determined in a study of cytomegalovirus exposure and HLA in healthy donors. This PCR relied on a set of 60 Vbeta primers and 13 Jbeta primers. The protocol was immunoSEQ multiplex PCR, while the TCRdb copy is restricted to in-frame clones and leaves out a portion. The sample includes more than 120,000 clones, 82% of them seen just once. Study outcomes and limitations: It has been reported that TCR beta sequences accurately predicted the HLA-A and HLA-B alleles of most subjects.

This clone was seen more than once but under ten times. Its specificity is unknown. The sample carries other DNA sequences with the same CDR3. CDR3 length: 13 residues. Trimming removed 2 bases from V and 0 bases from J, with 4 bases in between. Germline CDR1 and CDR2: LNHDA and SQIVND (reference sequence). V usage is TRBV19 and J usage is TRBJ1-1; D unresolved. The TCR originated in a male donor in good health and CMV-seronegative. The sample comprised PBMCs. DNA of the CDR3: TGTGCCAGTAGTATAAGCCTGAACACTGAAGCTTTCTTT. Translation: CASSISLNTEAFF.